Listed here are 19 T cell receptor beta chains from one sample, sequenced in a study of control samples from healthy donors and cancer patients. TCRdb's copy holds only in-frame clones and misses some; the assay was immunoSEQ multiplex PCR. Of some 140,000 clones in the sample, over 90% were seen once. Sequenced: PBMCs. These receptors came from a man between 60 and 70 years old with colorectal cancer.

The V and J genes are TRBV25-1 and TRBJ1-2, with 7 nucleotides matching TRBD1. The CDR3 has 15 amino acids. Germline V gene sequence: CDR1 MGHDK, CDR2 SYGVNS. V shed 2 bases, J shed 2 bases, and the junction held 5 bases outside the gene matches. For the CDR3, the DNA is TGTGCCAGCAGTGAACCCGACAGGGAGAACTATGGCTACACCTTC. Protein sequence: CASSEPDRENYGYTF.

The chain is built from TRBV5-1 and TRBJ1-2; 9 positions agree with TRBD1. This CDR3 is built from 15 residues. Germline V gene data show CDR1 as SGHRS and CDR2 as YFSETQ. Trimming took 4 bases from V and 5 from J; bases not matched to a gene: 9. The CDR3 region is CASSHSTGGEYGYTF. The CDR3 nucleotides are TGCGCCAGCAGCCACTCAACAGGGGGCGAATATGGCTACACCTTC. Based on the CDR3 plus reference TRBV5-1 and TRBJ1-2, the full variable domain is KAGVTQTPRYLIKTRGQQVTLSCSPISGHRSVSWYQQTPGQGLQFLFEYFSETQRNKGNFPGRFSGRQFSNSRSEMNVSTLELGDSALYLCASSHSTGGEYGYTFGSGTRLTVV.

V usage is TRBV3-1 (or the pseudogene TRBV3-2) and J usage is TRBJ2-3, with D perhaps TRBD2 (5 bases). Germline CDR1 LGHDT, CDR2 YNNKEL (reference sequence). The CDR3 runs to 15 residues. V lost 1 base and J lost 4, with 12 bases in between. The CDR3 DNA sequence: TGTGCCAGCAGCCAAGGCGGACTTGCGGCAGATACGCAGTATTTT. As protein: CASSQGGLAADTQYF.

The CDR3: CASRVIQGTPGNTIYF. As DNA, the CDR3 is TGTGCCAGCAGGGTAATACAGGGGACCCCTGGAAACACCATATATTTT. This chain connects TRBV2 to TRBJ1-3; 7 positions agree with TRBD1. The CDR3 is 16 residues long. V was pared by 6 bases and J by 2 bases, with 10 bases of the junction left unmatched. Germline V lookup: CDR1 SNHLY, CDR2 FYNNEI. Looking up the rest from reference TRBV2 and TRBJ1-3 gives the full variable domain: EPEVTQTPSHQVTQMGQEVILRCVPISNHLYFYWYRQILGQKVEFLVSFYNNEISEKSEIFDDQFSVERPDGSNFTLKIRSTKLEDSAMYFCASRVIQGTPGNTIYFGEGSWLTVV.

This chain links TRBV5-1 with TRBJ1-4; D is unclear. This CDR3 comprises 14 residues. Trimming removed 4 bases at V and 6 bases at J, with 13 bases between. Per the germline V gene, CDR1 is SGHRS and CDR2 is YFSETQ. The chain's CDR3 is CASSHGERDEKLFF. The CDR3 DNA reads TGCGCCAGCAGCCACGGGGAGAGGGATGAAAAACTGTTTTTT. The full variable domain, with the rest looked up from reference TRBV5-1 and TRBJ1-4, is KAGVTQTPRYLIKTRGQQVTLSCSPISGHRSVSWYQQTPGQGLQFLFEYFSETQRNKGNFPGRFSGRQFSNSRSEMNVSTLELGDSALYLCASSHGERDEKLFFGSGTQLSVL.

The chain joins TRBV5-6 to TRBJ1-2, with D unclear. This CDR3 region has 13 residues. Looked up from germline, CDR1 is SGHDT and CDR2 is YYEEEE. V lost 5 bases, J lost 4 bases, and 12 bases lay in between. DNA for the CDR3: TGTGCCAGCAGTCCCGGCGGGAGCTATGGCTACACCTTC. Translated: CASSPGGSYGYTF.

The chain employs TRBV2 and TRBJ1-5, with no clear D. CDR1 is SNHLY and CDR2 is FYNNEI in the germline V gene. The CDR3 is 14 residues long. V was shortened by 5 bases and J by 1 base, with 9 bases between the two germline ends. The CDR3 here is CASSQDGSNQPQHF. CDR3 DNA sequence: TGTGCCAGCAGTCAGGACGGCAGCAATCAGCCCCAGCATTTT.

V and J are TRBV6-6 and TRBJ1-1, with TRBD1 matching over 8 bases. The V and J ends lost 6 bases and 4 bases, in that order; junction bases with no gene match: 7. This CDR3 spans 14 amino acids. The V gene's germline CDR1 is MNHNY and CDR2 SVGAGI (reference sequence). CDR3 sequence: CASREGDRGTEAFF. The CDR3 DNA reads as TGTGCCAGCAGGGAAGGAGACAGGGGCACTGAAGCTTTCTTT.

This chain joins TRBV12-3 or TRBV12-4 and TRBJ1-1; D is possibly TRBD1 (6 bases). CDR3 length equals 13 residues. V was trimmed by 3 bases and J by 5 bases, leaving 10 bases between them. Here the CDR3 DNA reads TGTGCCAGCAGTTTCCGCGGGACAACTGAAGCTTTCTTT. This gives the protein CASSFRGTTEAFF.

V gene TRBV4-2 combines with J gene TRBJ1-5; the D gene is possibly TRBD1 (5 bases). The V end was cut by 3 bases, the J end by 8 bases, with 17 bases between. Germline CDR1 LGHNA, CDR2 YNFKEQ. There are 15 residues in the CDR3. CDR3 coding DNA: TGTGCCAGCAGCCAGGGGGACCGGGACTCGGAGCCCCAGCATTTT. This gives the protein CASSQGDRDSEPQHF.

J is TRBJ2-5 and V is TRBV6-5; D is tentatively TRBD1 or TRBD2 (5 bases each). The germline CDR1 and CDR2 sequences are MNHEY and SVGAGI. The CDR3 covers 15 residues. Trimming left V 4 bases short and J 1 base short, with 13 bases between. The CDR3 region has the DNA TGTGCCAGCAGTTCCGGGGCCGCCGCCCAAGAGACCCAGTACTTC. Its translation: CASSSGAAAQETQYF.

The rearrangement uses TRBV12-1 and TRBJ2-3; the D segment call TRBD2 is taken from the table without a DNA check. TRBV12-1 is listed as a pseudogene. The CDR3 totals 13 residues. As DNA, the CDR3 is TGTGCCACCCGCTTGCGGGTCACAGATACGCAGTATTTT. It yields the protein CATRLRVTDTQYF.

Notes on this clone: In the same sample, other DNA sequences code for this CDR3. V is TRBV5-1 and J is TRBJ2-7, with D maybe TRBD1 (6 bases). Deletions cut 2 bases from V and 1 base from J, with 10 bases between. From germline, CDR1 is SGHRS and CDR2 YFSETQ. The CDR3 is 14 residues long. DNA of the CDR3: TGCGCCAGCAGCTTCGGAACAGGGTCCTACGAGCAGTACTTC. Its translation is CASSFGTGSYEQYF.

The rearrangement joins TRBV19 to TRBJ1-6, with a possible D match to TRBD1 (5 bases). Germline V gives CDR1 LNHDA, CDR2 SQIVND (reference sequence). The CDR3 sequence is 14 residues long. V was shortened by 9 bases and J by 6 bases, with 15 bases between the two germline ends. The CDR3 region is CASAGPFFNSPLHF. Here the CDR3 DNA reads TGTGCCAGCGCGGGACCATTCTTTAATTCACCCCTCCACTTT.

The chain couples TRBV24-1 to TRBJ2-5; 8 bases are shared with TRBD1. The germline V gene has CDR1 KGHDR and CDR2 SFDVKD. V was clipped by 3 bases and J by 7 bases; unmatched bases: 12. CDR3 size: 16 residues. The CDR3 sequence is CATSDPGDRWRGTQYF. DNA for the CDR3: TGTGCCACCAGTGATCCGGGGGACAGGTGGAGAGGGACCCAGTACTTC.

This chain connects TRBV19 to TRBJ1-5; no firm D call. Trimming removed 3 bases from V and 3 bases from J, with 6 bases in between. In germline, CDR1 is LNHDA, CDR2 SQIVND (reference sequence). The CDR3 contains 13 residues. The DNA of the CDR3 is TGTGCCAGTAGTATCGGGGTCAATCAGCCCCAGCATTTT. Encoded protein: CASSIGVNQPQHF.

The chain's CDR3 is CASSQVGRNSPLHF. The CDR3 region has the DNA TGTGCCAGCAGCCAAGTGGGCAGAAATTCACCCCTCCACTTT. The chain combines TRBV3-1 (or the pseudogene TRBV3-2) with TRBJ1-6, with D uncertain. V lost 1 base to trimming and J lost 7 bases, with 8 bases between them. The CDR3 totals 14 residues. From germline, CDR1 is LGHDT and CDR2 YNNKEL (reference sequence).

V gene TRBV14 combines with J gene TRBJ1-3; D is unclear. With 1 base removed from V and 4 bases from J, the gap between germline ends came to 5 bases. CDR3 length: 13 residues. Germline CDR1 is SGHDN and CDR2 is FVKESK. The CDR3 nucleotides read TGTGCCAGCAGCCAAGGGGCCGGAAACACCATATATTTT. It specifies CASSQGAGNTIYF.

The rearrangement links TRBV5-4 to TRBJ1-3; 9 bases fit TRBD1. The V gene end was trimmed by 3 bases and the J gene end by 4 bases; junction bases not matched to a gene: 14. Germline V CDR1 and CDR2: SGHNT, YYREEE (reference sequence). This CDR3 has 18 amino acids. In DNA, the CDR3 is TGTGCCAGCAGCTCCTCGGGACAGGGCGTCTTTCGGGGAAACACCATATATTTT. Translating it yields CASSSSGQGVFRGNTIYF.